This T cell receptor (beta chain) emerged from a study of pediatric ulcerative colitis. Assay: immunoSEQ multiplex PCR; the TCRdb copy retains only in-frame clones and omits some. Of tens of thousands of clones in the sample, around 79% were seen once. CDR1 and CDR2 (germline): MNHEY, SMNVEV (reference sequence). The CDR3 covers 15 residues. J was trimmed by 4 bases and V by 2 bases; bases with no gene match: 7. Rectal tissue came from one to two pinch biopsies taken at colonoscopy. No immunosuppressive drugs were given to ulcerative colitis patients before diagnostic colonoscopy. Material for sequencing was gut tissue. The clonotype originates from a girl aged 10-17 years with moderate ulcerative colitis. The chain joins TRBV27 to TRBJ2-5, with TRBD1 matching 7 bases. The CDR3 bases are TGTGCCAGCAGTTTAGCCGGACAGGCAGGAGAGACCCAGTACTTC. It encodes CASSLAGQAGETQYF.